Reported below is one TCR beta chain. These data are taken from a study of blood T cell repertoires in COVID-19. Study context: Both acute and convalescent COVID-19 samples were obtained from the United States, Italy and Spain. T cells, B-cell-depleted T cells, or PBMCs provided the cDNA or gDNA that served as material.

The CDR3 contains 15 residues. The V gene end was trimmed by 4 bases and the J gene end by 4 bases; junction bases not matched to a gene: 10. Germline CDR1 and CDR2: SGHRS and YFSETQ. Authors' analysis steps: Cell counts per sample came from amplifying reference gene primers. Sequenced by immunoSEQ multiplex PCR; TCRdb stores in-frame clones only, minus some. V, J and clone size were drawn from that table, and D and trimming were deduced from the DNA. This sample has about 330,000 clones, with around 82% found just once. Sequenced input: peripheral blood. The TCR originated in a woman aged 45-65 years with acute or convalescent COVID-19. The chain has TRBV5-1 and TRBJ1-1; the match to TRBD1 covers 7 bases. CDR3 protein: CASSVGTATPTEAFF. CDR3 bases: TGCGCCAGCAGCGTTGGGACAGCTACTCCCACTGAAGCTTTCTTT.